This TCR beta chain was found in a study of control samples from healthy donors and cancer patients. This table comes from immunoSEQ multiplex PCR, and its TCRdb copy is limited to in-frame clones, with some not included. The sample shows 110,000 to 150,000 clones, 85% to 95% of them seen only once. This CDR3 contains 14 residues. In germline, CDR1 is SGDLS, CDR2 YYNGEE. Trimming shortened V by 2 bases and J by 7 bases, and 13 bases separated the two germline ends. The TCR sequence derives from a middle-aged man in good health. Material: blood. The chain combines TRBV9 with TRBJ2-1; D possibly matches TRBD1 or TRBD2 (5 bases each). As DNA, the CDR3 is TGTGCCAGCAGCGTGGGACCCCAAGATAATGAGCAGTTCTTC. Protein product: CASSVGPQDNEQFF.